One sample yielded the 20 T cell receptor beta chains listed below, sequenced in a study of PD-1 blockade in mismatch repair-deficient tumors. Only in-frame clones appear in the TCRdb table, and some are missing; sequencing was by immunoSEQ multiplex PCR. The sample yields more than 90,000 clones, about 74% seen once. The starting material was peripheral blood, obtained 60 weeks after starting pembrolizumab. Receptors were obtained from an adult with mismatch repair-deficient cancer.

The genes are TRBV6-1 and TRBJ1-1; TRBD1 matches 9 bases. This CDR3 has 15 amino acids. Germline values: CDR1 MNHNS, CDR2 SASEGT. The V and J ends lost 4 bases and 3 bases, in that order; junction bases with no gene match: 6. Written as DNA, the CDR3 is TGTGCCAGCAGTGGAAGGACAGGGGCGGACACTGAAGCTTTCTTT. Translation gives CASSGRTGADTEAFF.

The chain carries TRBV20-1 and TRBJ2-1; TRBD2 might be the D (6 bases). Germline V CDR1 and CDR2: DFQATT, SNEGSKA (reference sequence). V lost 3 bases to trimming and J lost 13 bases, with 13 bases between them. The CDR3 extends over 11 amino acids. The chain's CDR3 is CSASQAGLQFF. The CDR3 region has the DNA TGCAGTGCTAGTCAGGCAGGACTACAGTTCTTC.

This rearrangement joins TRBV5-1 to TRBJ2-1; no definite D call. V lost 6 bases and J lost 1, with 8 bases in between. The length of the CDR3 is 13 residues. Germline V gene data show CDR1 as SGHRS and CDR2 as YFSETQ. This chain's CDR3 is CASKRDSYNEQFF. The CDR3 DNA reads as TGCGCCAGCAAGCGCGATTCCTACAATGAGCAGTTCTTC.

The J gene is TRBJ2-7, the V gene TRBV2, with D tentatively TRBD1 (5 bases). The CDR3 is 13 amino acids. V was trimmed by 10 bases and J by 1 base, leaving 14 bases between them. CDR1 and CDR2 (germline): SNHLY, FYNNEI. The CDR3 DNA sequence: TGTGCCAATACCAGGGTCAAATCCTACGAGCAGTACTTC. Its protein product is CANTRVKSYEQYF.

For the CDR3, the DNA is TGCGCCAGCAGGACCTACGAGCAGTACTTC. Translation: CASRTYEQYF. The genes are TRBV23-1 and TRBJ2-7; D remains ambiguous. TRBV23-1 is treated as an ORF (open reading frame) with a function not yet certain. The CDR3 is 10 amino acids. V lost 6 bases, J lost 2 bases, and 2 bases lay in between.

The chain carries TRBV10-3 and TRBJ1-2, with a tentative D call TRBD1 (5 bases). The V gene lost 2 bases and the J gene lost 3 bases, with 7 bases spanning the gap. The CDR3 sequence is 13 residues long. In germline, CDR1 is ENHRY, CDR2 SYGVKD. The CDR3 reads CAISEGTDYGYTF. Written as DNA, the CDR3 is TGTGCCATCAGTGAGGGGACGGACTATGGCTACACCTTC.

The chain uses TRBV7-8 and TRBJ1-1; D remains unclear. Germline V CDR1 and CDR2: SGHVS, FQNEAQ. The CDR3 extends over 14 amino acids. V dropped 5 bases and J dropped 4 bases, with 14 bases sitting between them. CDR3 sequence (DNA): TGTGCCAGCAGCCCGCAAGGGTCGGGCACTGAAGCTTTCTTT. Encoded protein: CASSPQGSGTEAFF.

The rearrangement links TRBV19 to TRBJ2-7; TRBD2 agrees at 7 bases. The CDR3 has 16 amino acids. V lost 3 bases and J lost 0; bases outside the gene matches: 8. CDR1 LNHDA and CDR2 SQIVND come from the germline V gene (reference sequence). CDR3 loop: CASSMFPGGSSYEQYF. In nucleotides, the CDR3 is TGTGCCAGTAGTATGTTTCCGGGAGGAAGCTCCTACGAGCAGTACTTC.

The chain employs TRBV5-8 and TRBJ1-1, with 9 positions matching TRBD1. CDR3 length: 16 residues. Germline CDR1 and CDR2: SGHTS and YDEGEE. With V trimmed by 4 bases and J by 3 bases, 10 bases remained unmatched. CDR3 sequence: CASSPGTGRKDTEAFF. The CDR3 DNA follows: TGTGCCAGCAGCCCGGGGACAGGGAGGAAGGACACTGAAGCTTTCTTT.

J is TRBJ1-4 and V is TRBV11-2; D remains ambiguous. Trimming pared 2 bases from V and 6 bases from J, leaving 10 bases between. CDR3 length: 14 amino acids. CDR1 is SGHAT and CDR2 is FQNNGV in the germline V gene. The CDR3 DNA reads as TGTGCCAGCAGCTTAATTGGCCGCGATGAAAAACTGTTTTTT. Translated, it gives CASSLIGRDEKLFF.

Only one count was recorded for this clone. The chain joins TRBV25-1 to TRBJ2-4; D might be TRBD1 or TRBD2, each matching 5 bases. Germline CDR1 is MGHDK and CDR2 is SYGVNS. The CDR3 consists of 14 residues. Trimming removed 6 bases at V and 4 bases at J, with 13 bases between. CDR3 nucleotides: TGTGCCAGCAGCTCCGGGACCACAAAAAACATTCAGTACTTC. It translates to CASSSGTTKNIQYF.

J is TRBJ1-2 and V is TRBV4-2, with TRBD1 identical over 8 bases. CDR1 is LGHNA, CDR2 YNFKEQ, per germline. The CDR3 is 15 amino acids. V was clipped by 0 bases and J by 5 bases; unmatched bases: 5. CDR3 region: CASSQDPQGVYGYTF. The DNA for the CDR3 is TGTGCCAGCAGCCAAGATCCACAGGGGGTGTATGGCTACACCTTC.

This rearrangement joins TRBV11-2 to TRBJ1-2, with 9 bases identical to TRBD1. The CDR3 sequence is 14 residues long. Trimming at V came to 5 bases and at J to 3 bases, leaving 4 bases not matched to a gene. Per germline, CDR1 SGHAT and CDR2 FQNNGV. CDR3 protein: CASSRDRGDYGYTF. CDR3 bases: TGTGCCAGCAGCCGAGACAGGGGGGACTATGGCTACACCTTC. Full variable domain (outside the CDR3, taken from reference TRBV11-2 and TRBJ1-2): EAGVAQSPRYKIIEKRQSVAFWCNPISGHATLYWYQQILGQGPKLLIQFQNNGVVDDSQLPKDRFSAERLKGVDSTLKIQPAKLEDSAVYLCASSRDRGDYGYTFGSGTRLTVV.

The V gene is TRBV27, the J gene TRBJ2-7; 8 nucleotides match TRBD1. CDR3 length: 14 amino acids. V shed 6 bases and J 2 bases; nucleotides not matched to a gene: 6. Germline loops: CDR1 MNHEY, CDR2 SMNVEV (reference sequence). CDR3 sequence (DNA): TGTGCCAGCAGCCGACAGGGGTCCCCCTACGAGCAGTACTTC. Its translation: CASSRQGSPYEQYF.

The chain carries TRBV4-1 and TRBJ2-3, with D unresolved. CDR3 length equals 16 residues. V dropped 0 bases and J dropped 3 bases, with 13 bases sitting between them. Germline V gene lookup returns CDR1 MGHRA and CDR2 YSYEKL. The CDR3 loop is CASSQDLAVGTDTQYF. The CDR3 DNA reads as TGCGCCAGCAGCCAAGATCTCGCGGTTGGGACAGATACGCAGTATTTT.

V is TRBV11-2 and J is TRBJ2-2; D could derive from TRBD1 or TRBD2 (5 bases each). The CDR3 totals 15 residues. Germline V gene sequence: CDR1 SGHAT, CDR2 FQNNGV. Deletions cut 6 bases from V and 2 bases from J, with 13 bases between. In DNA form, the CDR3 reads TGTGCCAGCAGACTCCGGGGCCCCAACACCGGGGAGCTGTTTTTT. As protein: CASRLRGPNTGELFF.

The V call is TRBV6-6, the J call TRBJ1-1; 9 bases map to TRBD1. The length of the CDR3 is 13 residues. Germline CDR1 and CDR2: MNHNY and SVGAGI (reference sequence). The CDR3 bases are TGTGCTATACAGGGGGCTGAGGTAACTGAAGCTTTCTTT. Its protein product is CAIQGAEVTEAFF.

This clone was detected a few times. The same CDR3 can be traced to other DNA sequences in this sample. The rearrangement uses TRBV6-1 and TRBJ1-1; 7 positions agree with TRBD1. The CDR3 extends over 13 amino acids. The J segment lost 0 bases and the V segment lost 7 bases, leaving 2 bases of the junction unmatched. In germline, CDR1 is MNHNS, CDR2 SASEGT. CDR3 in amino acids: CASTGQLNTEAFF. The CDR3 region has the DNA TGTGCCAGCACGGGACAGCTGAACACTGAAGCTTTCTTT.

The chain carries TRBV7-2 and TRBJ2-7; a weak D match, TRBD1 (5 bases). Trimming pared 1 base from V and 5 bases from J, leaving 12 bases between. This CDR3 is built from 14 residues. Germline-derived CDR1 and CDR2 are SGHTA and FQGNSA. This CDR3 is CASSLVGLDNEQYF. The DNA of the CDR3 is TGTGCCAGCAGCTTAGTGGGGCTAGATAACGAGCAGTACTTC.

This chain links TRBV7-8 with TRBJ2-6; 9 nucleotides line up with TRBD1. J was trimmed by 0 bases and V by 5 bases; bases with no gene match: 5. Germline V CDR1 and CDR2: SGHVS, FQNEAQ. CDR3 length: 17 residues. Here the CDR3 DNA reads TGTGCCAGCAGCATCCGGGACAGGGTCTCTGGGGCCAACGTCCTGACTTTC. Translation: CASSIRDRVSGANVLTF. Variable domain in full (rest from reference TRBV7-8 and TRBJ2-6): GAGVSQSPRYKVAKRGQDVALRCDPISGHVSLFWYQQALGQGPEFLTYFQNEAQLDKSGLPSDRFFAERPEGSVSTLKIQRTQQEDSAVYLCASSIRDRVSGANVLTFGAGSRLTVL.